Detailed here is one T cell receptor (beta chain). The antigen remains unidentified. This record comes from a study of human T cells and chemical hapten exposure. About the study: Per-sample TCR yield variability stemmed mainly from small pooled library volume differences. Study results and caveats: Those TCRs sitting above 1 in 1000 frequency stayed the same with DPC sensitization.

This CDR3 contains 16 residues. Unmatched junction bases numbered 15, after V lost 3 bases and J lost 9 bases. The V gene's germline CDR1 is DFQATT and CDR2 SNEGSKA (reference sequence). What the library attached to individual cDNA molecules were unique molecular identifiers. As originally analysed: A typical sample had roughly 87,000 TCRs, with about 20,000 to 690,600 overall. MiXCR was run by TCRdb on the 5' RACE reads, yielding one entry per CDR3 protein. The V and J calls and clone size come from TCRdb's table, not from the authors' own analysis. Altogether some 78,000 distinct CDR3 sequences are present, about 8.4% being singletons, with the ten largest covering 2% to 2.5%. Unfractionated whole blood yielded the extracted total RNA.

The genes are TRBV20-1 and TRBJ1-5; 9 nucleotides line up with TRBD1. This receptor was obtained from a male donor in good health. The DNA of the CDR3 is TGCAGTGCTAGGAGATCGACTAGGACAGGGGCCGCGCCCCAGCATTTT. Protein product: CSARRSTRTGAAPQHF.